The sample holds a few counts of the clone carrying this T cell receptor beta chain. The antigen remains unidentified. The CDR3 runs to 15 residues. In germline, CDR1 is MNHNS, CDR2 SASEGT. V gave up 3 bases and J gave up 1 base, with 13 bases separating them. This entry comes from a study of post-analysis software for immune sequencing data. Study as a whole: Disease trajectories encompassed relapsing-remitting, secondary progressive and progressive-relapsing multiple sclerosis. Study-wide findings and caveats: Controls showed significantly higher normalized Chao1 diversity than did multiple sclerosis patients. Among about 5 TRBV segments more frequent in patients than controls were TRBV5-6, TRBV5-1 and TRBV20-1. With F measure, samples from one preparation batch clustered together strongly.

The TCR beta cDNA libraries carried unique molecular identifiers. TCRdb ran MiXCR on the PCR reads and lists one entry per CDR3 protein. The table includes some 160,000 distinct CDR3 sequences, about 34% detected once. The receptor's source is a girl aged 5 to 17 with multiple sclerosis. The chain is built from TRBV6-1 and TRBJ2-7; possible D gene TRBD2, 5 bases. The sequencing used blood, collected after autologous hematopoietic stem cell transplantation. For the CDR3, the DNA is TGTGCCAGCAGTGAGATGGCCAGCGGTTCCTACGAGCAGTACTTC. Amino acids: CASSEMASGSYEQYF.